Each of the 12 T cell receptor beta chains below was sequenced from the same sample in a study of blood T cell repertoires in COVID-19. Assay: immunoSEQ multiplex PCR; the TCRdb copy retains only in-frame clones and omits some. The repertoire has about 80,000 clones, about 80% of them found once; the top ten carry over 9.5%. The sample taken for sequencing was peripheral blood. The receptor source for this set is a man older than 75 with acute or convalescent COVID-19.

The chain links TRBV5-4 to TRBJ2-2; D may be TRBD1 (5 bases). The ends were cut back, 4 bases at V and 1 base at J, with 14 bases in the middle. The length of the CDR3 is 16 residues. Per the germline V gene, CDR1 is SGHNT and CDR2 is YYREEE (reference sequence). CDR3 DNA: TGTGCCAGCAGCGACGCAGGGTTGAGGAACACCGGGGAGCTGTTTTTT. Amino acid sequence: CASSDAGLRNTGELFF. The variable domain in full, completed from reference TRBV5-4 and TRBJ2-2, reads ETGVTQSPTHLIKTRGQQVTLRCSSQSGHNTVSWYQQALGQGPQFIFQYYREEENGRGNFPPRFSGLQFPNYSSELNVNALELDDSALYLCASSDAGLRNTGELFFGEGSRLTVL.

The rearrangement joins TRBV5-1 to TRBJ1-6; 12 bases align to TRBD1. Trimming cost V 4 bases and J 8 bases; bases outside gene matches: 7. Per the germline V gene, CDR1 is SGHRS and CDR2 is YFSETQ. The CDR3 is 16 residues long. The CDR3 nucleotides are TGCGCCAGCAGCCCGGGACAGGGGGCTGGTCATTCACCCCTCCACTTT. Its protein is CASSPGQGAGHSPLHF.

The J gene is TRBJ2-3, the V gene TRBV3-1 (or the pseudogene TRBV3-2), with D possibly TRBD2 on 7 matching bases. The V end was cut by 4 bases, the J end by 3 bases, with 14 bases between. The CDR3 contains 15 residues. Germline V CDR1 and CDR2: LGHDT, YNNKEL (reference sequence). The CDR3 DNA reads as TGTGCCAGCAGCCCTACCGCGGGGGCTACAGATACGCAGTATTTT. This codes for CASSPTAGATDTQYF.

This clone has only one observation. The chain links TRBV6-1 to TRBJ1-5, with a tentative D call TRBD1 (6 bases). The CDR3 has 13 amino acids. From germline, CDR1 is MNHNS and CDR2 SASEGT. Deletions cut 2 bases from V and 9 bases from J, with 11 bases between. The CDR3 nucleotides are TGTGCCAGCAGTGAAACTACAGGGCGGCCCCAGCATTTT. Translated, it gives CASSETTGRPQHF.

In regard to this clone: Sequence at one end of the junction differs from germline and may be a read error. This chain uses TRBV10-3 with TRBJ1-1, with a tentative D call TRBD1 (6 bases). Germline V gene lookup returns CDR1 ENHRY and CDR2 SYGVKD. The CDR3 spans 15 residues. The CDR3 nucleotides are TGTGCCATCAGTGGAAAGACAGGAATGAATACTGAAGCTTTCTTT. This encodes CAISGKTGMNTEAFF.

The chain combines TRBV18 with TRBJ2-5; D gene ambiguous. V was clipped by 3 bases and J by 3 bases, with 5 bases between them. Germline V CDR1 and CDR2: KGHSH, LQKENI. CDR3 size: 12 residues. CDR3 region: CASSPQEETQYF. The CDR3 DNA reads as TGTGCCAGCTCACCCCAGGAAGAGACCCAGTACTTC.

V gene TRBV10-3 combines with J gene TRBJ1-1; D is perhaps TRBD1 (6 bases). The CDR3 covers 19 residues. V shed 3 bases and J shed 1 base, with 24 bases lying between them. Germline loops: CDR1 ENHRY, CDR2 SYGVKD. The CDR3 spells CAISDPPYTGTTGNTEAFF. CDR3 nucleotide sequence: TGTGCCATCAGTGATCCACCTTATACCGGGACAACGGGGAACACTGAAGCTTTCTTT.

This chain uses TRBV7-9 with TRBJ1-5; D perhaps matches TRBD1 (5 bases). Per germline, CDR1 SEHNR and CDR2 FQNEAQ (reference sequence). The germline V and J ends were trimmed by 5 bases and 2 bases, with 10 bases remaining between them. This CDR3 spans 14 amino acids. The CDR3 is CASSQGLGNQPQHF. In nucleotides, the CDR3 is TGTGCCAGCAGCCAGGGACTTGGCAATCAGCCCCAGCATTTT.

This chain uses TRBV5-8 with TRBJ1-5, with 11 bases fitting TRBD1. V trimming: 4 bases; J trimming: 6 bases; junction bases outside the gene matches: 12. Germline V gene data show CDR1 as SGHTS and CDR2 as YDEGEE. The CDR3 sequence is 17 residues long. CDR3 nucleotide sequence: TGTGCCAGCAGCGGGACAGGGGGACGGATAGACGGTCAGCCCCAGCATTTT. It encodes CASSGTGGRIDGQPQHF.

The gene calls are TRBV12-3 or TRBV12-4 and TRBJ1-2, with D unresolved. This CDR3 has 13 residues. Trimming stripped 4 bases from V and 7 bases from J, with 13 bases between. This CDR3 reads CASSSPERGGYTF. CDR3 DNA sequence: TGTGCCAGCAGTTCCCCAGAACGGGGTGGCTACACCTTC.

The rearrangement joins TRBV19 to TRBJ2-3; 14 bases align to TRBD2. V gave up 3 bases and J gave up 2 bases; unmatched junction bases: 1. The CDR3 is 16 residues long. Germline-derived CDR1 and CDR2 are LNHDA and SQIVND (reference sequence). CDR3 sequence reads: CASSMTSGGATDTQYF. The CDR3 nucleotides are TGTGCCAGTAGTATGACTAGCGGGGGGGCCACAGATACGCAGTATTTT.

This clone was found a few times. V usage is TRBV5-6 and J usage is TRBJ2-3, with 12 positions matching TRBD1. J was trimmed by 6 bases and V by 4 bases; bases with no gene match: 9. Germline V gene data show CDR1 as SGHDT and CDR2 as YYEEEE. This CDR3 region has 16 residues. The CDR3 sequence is CASSRRRDRGRDTQYF. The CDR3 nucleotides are TGTGCCAGCAGCCGCAGAAGGGACAGGGGGCGGGATACGCAGTATTTT. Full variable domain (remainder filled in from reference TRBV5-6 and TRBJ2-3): DAGVTQSPTHLIKTRGQQVTLRCSPKSGHDTVSWYQQALGQGPQFIFQYYEEEERQRGNFPDRFSGHQFPNYSSELNVNALLLGDSALYLCASSRRRDRGRDTQYFGPGTRLTVL.